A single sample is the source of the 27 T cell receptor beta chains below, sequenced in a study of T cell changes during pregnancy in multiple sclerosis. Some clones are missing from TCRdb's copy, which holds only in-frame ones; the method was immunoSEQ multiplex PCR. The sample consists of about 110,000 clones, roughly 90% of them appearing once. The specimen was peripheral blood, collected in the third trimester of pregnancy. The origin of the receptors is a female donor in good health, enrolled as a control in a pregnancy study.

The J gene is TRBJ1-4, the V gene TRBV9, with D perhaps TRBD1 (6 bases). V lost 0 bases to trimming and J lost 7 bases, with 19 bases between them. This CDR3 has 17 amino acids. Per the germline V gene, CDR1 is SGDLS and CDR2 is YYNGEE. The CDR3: CASSVGYRSRGSEKLFF. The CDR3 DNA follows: TGTGCCAGCAGCGTAGGATACCGAAGCAGGGGTTCTGAAAAACTGTTTTTT.

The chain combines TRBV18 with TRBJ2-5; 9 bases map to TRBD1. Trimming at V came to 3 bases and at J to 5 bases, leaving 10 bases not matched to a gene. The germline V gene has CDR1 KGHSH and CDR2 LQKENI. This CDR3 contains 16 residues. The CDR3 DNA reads TGTGCCAGCTCACCGGCTATGGTAGGGACAGGGGAGACCCAGTACTTC. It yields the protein CASSPAMVGTGETQYF.

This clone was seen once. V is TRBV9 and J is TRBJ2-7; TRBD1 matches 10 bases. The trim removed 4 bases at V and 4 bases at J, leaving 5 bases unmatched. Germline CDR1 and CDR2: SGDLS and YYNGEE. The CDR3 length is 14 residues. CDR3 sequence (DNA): TGTGCCAGCAGCTCCCGACAGGGGGCATACGAGCAGTACTTC. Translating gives CASSSRQGAYEQYF.

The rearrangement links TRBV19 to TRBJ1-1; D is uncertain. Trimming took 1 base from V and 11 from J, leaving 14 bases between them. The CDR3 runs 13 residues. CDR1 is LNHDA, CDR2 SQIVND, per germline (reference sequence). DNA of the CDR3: TGTGCCAGTAGTATAGGGGTGGAGCGCGGGGCTTTCTTT. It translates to CASSIGVERGAFF.

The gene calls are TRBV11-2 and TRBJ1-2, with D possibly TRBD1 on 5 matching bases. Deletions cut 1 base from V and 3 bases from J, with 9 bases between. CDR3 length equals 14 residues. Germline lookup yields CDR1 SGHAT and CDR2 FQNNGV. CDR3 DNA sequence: TGTGCCAGCAGCTTAGCCCCGGGGGACTATGGCTACACCTTC. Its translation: CASSLAPGDYGYTF. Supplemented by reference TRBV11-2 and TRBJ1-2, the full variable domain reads EAGVAQSPRYKIIEKRQSVAFWCNPISGHATLYWYQQILGQGPKLLIQFQNNGVVDDSQLPKDRFSAERLKGVDSTLKIQPAKLEDSAVYLCASSLAPGDYGYTFGSGTRLTVV.

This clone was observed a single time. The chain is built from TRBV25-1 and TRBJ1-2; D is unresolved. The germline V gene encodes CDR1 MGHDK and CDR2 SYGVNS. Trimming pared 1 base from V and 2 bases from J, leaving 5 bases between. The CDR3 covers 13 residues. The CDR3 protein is CASSESLNYGYTF. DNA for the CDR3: TGTGCCAGCAGTGAATCCTTAAACTATGGCTACACCTTC.

CDR3 DNA: TGTGCCAGCAGTTCAGCGCGGGACAGAGGCACAGATACGCAGTATTTT. Translation gives CASSSARDRGTDTQYF. The chain carries TRBV5-4 and TRBJ2-3; TRBD1 is a possible D gene (7 bases). The CDR3 contains 16 residues. V was pared by 5 bases and J by 1 base, with 17 bases between. Germline values: CDR1 SGHNT, CDR2 YYREEE (reference sequence).

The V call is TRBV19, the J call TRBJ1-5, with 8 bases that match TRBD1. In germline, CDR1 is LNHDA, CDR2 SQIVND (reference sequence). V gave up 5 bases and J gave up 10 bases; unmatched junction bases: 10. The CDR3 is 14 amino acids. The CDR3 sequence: CASSSGQGTRPQHF. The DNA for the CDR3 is TGTGCCAGTAGTTCCGGACAGGGCACACGTCCCCAGCATTTT. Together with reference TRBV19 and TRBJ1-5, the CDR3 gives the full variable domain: DGGITQSPKYLFRKEGQNVTLSCEQNLNHDAMYWYRQDPGQGLRLIYYSQIVNDFQKGDIAEGYSVSREKKESFPLTVTSAQKNPTAFYLCASSSGQGTRPQHFGDGTRLSIL.

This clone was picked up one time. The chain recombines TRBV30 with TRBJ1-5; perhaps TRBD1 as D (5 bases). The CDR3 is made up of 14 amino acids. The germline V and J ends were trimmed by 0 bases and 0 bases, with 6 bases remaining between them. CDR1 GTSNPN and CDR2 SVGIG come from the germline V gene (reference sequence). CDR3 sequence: CAWSVTDSNQPQHF. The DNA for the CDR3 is TGTGCCTGGAGTGTGACAGATAGCAATCAGCCCCAGCATTTT.

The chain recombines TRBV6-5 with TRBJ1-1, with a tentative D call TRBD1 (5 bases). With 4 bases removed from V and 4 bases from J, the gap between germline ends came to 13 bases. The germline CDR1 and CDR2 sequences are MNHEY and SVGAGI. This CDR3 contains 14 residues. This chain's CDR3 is CASSLARVGTEAFF. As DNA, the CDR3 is TGTGCCAGCAGTTTAGCCAGGGTAGGCACTGAAGCTTTCTTT.

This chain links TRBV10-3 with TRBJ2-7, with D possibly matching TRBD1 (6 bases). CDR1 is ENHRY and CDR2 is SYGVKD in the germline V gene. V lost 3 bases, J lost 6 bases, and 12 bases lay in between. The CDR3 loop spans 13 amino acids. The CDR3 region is CAISDGQIGEQYF. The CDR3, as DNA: TGTGCCATCAGTGACGGACAGATTGGCGAGCAGTACTTC.

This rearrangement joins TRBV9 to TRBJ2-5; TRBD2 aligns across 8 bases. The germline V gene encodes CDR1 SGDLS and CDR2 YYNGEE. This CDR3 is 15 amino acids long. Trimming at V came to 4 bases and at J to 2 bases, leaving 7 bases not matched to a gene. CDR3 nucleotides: TGTGCCAGCAGCCTACGGGGGGGCAAGCAAGAGACCCAGTACTTC. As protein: CASSLRGGKQETQYF. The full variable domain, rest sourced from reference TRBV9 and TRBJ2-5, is DSGVTQTPKHLITATGQRVTLRCSPRSGDLSVYWYQQSLDQGLQFLIQYYNGEERAKGNILERFSAQQFPDLHSELNLSSLELGDSALYFCASSLRGGKQETQYFGPGTRLLVL.

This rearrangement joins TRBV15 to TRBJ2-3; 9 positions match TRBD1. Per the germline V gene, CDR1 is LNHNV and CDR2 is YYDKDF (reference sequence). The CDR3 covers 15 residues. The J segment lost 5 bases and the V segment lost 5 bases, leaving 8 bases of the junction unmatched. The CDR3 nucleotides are TGTGCCACCAGCGCCGGACAGGGGCAGGGAGATACGCAGTATTTT. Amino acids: CATSAGQGQGDTQYF.

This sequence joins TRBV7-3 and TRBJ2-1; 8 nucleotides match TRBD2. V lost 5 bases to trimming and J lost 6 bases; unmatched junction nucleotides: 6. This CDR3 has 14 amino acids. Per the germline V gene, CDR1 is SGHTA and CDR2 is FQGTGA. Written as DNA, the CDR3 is TGTGCCAGCAGCCCGCCCGGGACTAGCAATGAGCAGTTCTTC. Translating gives CASSPPGTSNEQFF.

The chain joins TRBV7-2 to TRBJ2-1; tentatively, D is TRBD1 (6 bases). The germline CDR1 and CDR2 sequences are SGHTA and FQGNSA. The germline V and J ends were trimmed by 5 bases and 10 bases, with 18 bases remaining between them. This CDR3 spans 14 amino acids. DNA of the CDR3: TGTGCCAGCAGCCACAAACAGGGCGGTGGGGAGCAGTTCTTC. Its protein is CASSHKQGGGEQFF.

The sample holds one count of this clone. This CDR3 is CASSRNTGTAVGEQFF. For the CDR3, the DNA is TGTGCCAGCTCACGAAATACCGGGACTGCCGTGGGTGAGCAGTTCTTC. J is TRBJ2-1 and V is TRBV18, with D perhaps matching TRBD2 (6 bases). The CDR3 totals 16 residues. In germline, CDR1 is KGHSH, CDR2 LQKENI. V shed 4 bases and J shed 9 bases, with 22 bases lying between them.

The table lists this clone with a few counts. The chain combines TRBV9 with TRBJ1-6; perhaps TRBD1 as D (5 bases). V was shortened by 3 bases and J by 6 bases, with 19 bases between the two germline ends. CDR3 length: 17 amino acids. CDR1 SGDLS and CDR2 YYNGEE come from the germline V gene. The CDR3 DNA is TGTGCCAGCAGCGCGGGTGACCAGGGTCCCGGTAATTCACCCCTCCACTTT. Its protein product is CASSAGDQGPGNSPLHF.

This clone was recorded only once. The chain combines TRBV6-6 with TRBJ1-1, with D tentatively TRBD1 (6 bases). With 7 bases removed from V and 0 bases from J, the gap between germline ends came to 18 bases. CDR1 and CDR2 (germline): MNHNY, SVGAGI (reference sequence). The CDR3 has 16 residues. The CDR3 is CASILSSGDMNTEAFF. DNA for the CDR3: TGTGCCAGCATATTGTCTTCAGGGGACATGAACACTGAAGCTTTCTTT.

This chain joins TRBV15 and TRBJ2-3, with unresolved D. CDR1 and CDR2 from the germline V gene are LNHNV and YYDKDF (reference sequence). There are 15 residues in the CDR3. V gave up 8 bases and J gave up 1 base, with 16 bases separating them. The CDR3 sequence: CATSSSVRGTDTQYF. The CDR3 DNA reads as TGTGCCACCTCCAGCAGCGTTCGGGGCACAGATACGCAGTATTTT. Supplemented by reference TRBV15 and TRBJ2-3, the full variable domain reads DAMVIQNPRYQVTQFGKPVTLSCSQTLNHNVMYWYQQKSSQAPKLLFHYYDKDFNNEADTPDNFQSRRPNTSFCFLDIRSPGLGDTAMYLCATSSSVRGTDTQYFGPGTRLTVL.

The CDR3 DNA follows: TGTGCCAGCAGCACGGGACAGTTCTACGAGCAGTACTTC. Residues: CASSTGQFYEQYF. V gene TRBV5-6 combines with J gene TRBJ2-7; TRBD1 matches at 7 bases. The V segment lost 4 bases and the J segment 3 bases; nucleotides outside the gene matches: 4. Germline assignment: CDR1 SGHDT and CDR2 YYEEEE. The CDR3 is 13 residues long.

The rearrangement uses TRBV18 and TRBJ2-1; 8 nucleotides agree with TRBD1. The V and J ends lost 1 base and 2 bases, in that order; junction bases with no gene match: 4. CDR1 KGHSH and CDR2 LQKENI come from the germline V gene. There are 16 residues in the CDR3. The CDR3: CASSPRQGATYNEQFF. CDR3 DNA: TGTGCCAGCTCACCACGCCAGGGGGCTACCTACAATGAGCAGTTCTTC.

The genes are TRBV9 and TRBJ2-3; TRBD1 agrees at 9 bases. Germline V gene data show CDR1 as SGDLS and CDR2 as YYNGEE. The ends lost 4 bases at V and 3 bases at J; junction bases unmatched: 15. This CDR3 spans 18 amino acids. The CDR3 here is CASSLTSSGTGFTDTQYF. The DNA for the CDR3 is TGTGCCAGCAGCCTCACTTCATCTGGGACAGGGTTTACAGATACGCAGTATTTT. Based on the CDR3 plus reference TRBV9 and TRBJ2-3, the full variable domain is DSGVTQTPKHLITATGQRVTLRCSPRSGDLSVYWYQQSLDQGLQFLIQYYNGEERAKGNILERFSAQQFPDLHSELNLSSLELGDSALYFCASSLTSSGTGFTDTQYFGPGTRLTVL.

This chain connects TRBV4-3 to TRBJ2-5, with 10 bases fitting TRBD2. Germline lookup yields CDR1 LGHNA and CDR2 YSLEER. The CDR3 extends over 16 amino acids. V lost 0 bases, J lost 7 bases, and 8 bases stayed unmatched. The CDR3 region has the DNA TGCGCCAGCAGCCAAGATTTGACTAGCGGGTCGGGGACCCAGTACTTC. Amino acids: CASSQDLTSGSGTQYF.

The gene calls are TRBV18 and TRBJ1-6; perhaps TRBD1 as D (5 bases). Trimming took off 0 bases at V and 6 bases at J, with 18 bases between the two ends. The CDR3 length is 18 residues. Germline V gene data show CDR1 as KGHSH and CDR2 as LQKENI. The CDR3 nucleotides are TGTGCCAGCTCACCACCTCCGGTTTGGGGCAAGGGTAATTCACCCCTCCACTTT. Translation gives CASSPPPVWGKGNSPLHF.

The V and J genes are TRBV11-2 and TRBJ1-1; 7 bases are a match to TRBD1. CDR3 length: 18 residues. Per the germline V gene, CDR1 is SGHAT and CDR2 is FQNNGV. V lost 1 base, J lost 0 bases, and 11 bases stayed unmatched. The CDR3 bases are TGTGCCAGCAGCTTAGTAGGTAGGGGGCTTCACATGAACACTGAAGCTTTCTTT. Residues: CASSLVGRGLHMNTEAFF.

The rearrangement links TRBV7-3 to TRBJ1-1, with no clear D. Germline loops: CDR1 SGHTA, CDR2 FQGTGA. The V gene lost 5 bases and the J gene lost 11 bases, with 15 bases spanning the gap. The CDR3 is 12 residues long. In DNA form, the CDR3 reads TGTGCCAGCAGCGAGGTAGGGAGACGGGCTTTCTTT. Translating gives CASSEVGRRAFF.

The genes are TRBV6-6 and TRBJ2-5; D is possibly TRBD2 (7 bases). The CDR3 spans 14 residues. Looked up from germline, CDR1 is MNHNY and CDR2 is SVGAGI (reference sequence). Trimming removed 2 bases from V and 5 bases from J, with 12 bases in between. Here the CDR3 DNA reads TGTGCCAGCAGTTACGGGGGGGCTATGGAGACCCAGTACTTC. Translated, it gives CASSYGGAMETQYF.